Given below is one T cell receptor (beta chain) in context. The entry originates in a study of T cells in Graves' hyperthyroidism and ophthalmopathy. Each person with ophthalmopathy scored at least 3 on the Clinical Activity Score, reached NOSPECS grade 4 or higher, and had been ill under 3 months. Uncontrolled infection, other autoimmune disease, pregnancy or lactation disqualified patients from enrolment. Amplification of TCR beta CDR3 regions used RNA as the template. During a first-round RT-PCR of the TCR CDR3, the HTBI primer set was used. TCRdb processed the multiplex PCR reads anew with MiXCR; each CDR3 protein has one entry. The sample carries around 400,000 distinct CDR3 sequences, around 15% recorded once. This receptor was taken from a woman in her sixties or seventies with Graves' ophthalmopathy. The sequenced sample consisted of blood.

The CDR3 here is CASSSRLAGGIGTQYF. CDR3 coding DNA: TGTGCCAGCAGTTCAAGACTAGCGGGAGGTATCGGTACGCAGTATTTT. This rearrangement joins TRBV12-3 or TRBV12-4 to TRBJ2-3; 13 nucleotides agree with TRBD2. The CDR3 sequence is 16 residues long. Losses at the gene ends were 4 bases for V and 8 bases for J; bases not matched to a gene: 9.